These 10 T cell receptor beta chains came from one sample sequenced in a study of Tregs in tolerant kidney transplant recipients. Assay: immunoSEQ multiplex PCR; the TCRdb copy retains only in-frame clones and omits some. Among approximately 260,000 clones listed, about 80% were seen once. Sequencing was done on a sample of CD4+ T cells from blood. Receptors originate from a human donor in good health.

The rearrangement joins TRBV2 to TRBJ2-5; D unclear. V was clipped by 8 bases and J by 2 bases, with 3 bases between them. The CDR3 runs to 10 residues. The V gene's germline CDR1 is SNHLY and CDR2 FYNNEI. The CDR3 coding sequence is TGTGCCAGCCAGCAAGAGACCCAGTACTTC. Translation gives CASQQETQYF.

The chain employs TRBV19 and TRBJ1-3, with D perhaps matching TRBD1 (5 bases). V was trimmed by 3 bases and J by 2 bases, leaving 14 bases between them. Germline V lookup: CDR1 LNHDA, CDR2 SQIVND (reference sequence). The length of the CDR3 is 16 residues. CDR3 sequence: CASSMGTVAAGNTIYF. The CDR3 DNA is TGTGCCAGTAGTATGGGGACGGTAGCTGCTGGAAACACCATATATTTT.

This clone has a handful of counts. The rearrangement links TRBV5-1 to TRBJ2-3, with 8 bases identical to TRBD2. The V segment lost 4 bases and the J segment 2 bases; nucleotides outside the gene matches: 6. The CDR3 loop spans 15 amino acids. The germline V gene has CDR1 SGHRS and CDR2 YFSETQ. The CDR3 sequence: CASSVGLVITDTQYF. The CDR3 region has the DNA TGCGCCAGCAGCGTGGGACTAGTGATCACAGATACGCAGTATTTT.

The chain links TRBV2 to TRBJ1-2; the D is unclear. CDR3 size: 13 residues. V was cut by 6 bases and J by 3 bases, with 11 bases left in between. CDR1 is SNHLY and CDR2 is FYNNEI in the germline V gene. This chain's CDR3 is CASRDPRHYGYTF. The CDR3 nucleotides are TGTGCCAGCAGGGACCCGCGGCACTATGGCTACACCTTC.

The chain recombines TRBV5-4 with TRBJ1-5, with 7 nucleotides matching TRBD1. The germline V gene has CDR1 SGHNT and CDR2 YYREEE (reference sequence). This CDR3 contains 14 residues. The J segment lost 8 bases and the V segment lost 4 bases, leaving 9 bases of the junction unmatched. This CDR3 is CASSPWDSMKPQHF. CDR3 sequence (DNA): TGTGCCAGCAGCCCGTGGGACAGTATGAAGCCCCAGCATTTT.

The rearrangement uses TRBV30 and TRBJ2-2; TRBD2 agrees at 13 bases. Germline lookup yields CDR1 GTSNPN and CDR2 SVGIG (reference sequence). This CDR3 comprises 16 residues. Trimming cost V 8 bases and J 1 base; bases outside gene matches: 7. The CDR3 bases are TGTGCCGGAAGGGGACTAGCGGGATGGAACACCGGGGAGCTGTTTTTT. Its translation is CAGRGLAGWNTGELFF.

Points on this clone: The CDR3 ends on some other residue instead of the conserved phenylalanine or tryptophan, so this is likely a read error. The chain links TRBV7-7 to TRBJ2-7; no reliable D call. This CDR3 has 13 amino acids. Germline V lookup: CDR1 SSHAT, CDR2 FNYEAQ (reference sequence). CDR3 nucleotide sequence: TGTGCTAGCAGCCCCGAGGTCTCCTACGAGCAGTACCTC. It yields the protein CASSPEVSYEQYL.

The genes are TRBV29-1 and TRBJ2-1, with D uncertain. The V end lost 3 bases, the J end lost 7 bases, and 13 bases lay between the germline ends. The CDR3 spans 13 residues. Looked up from germline, CDR1 is SQVTM and CDR2 is ANQGSEA. The CDR3 coding sequence is TGCAGCGTTGATTTTGGCGGTCCTAATGAGCAGTTCTTC. Amino acid sequence: CSVDFGGPNEQFF.

This sequence joins TRBV7-8 and TRBJ1-2, with D unresolved. The CDR3 loop spans 15 amino acids. Germline V gives CDR1 SGHVS, CDR2 FQNEAQ. V was pared by 5 bases and J by 2 bases, with 15 bases between. CDR3 loop: CASSPNRQSNYGYTF. CDR3 nucleotide sequence: TGTGCCAGCAGCCCTAACCGGCAGTCCAACTATGGCTACACCTTC.

The chain couples TRBV6-1 to TRBJ1-1; D uncertain. Germline assignment: CDR1 MNHNS and CDR2 SASEGT. V was cut by 4 bases and J by 8 bases, with 11 bases left in between. The CDR3 covers 12 residues. CDR3 amino acids: CASSVSDYEAFF. The CDR3 DNA follows: TGTGCCAGCAGTGTGTCAGATTACGAAGCTTTCTTT.